This TCR beta chain was identified during a study of blood T cell repertoires in COVID-19. Germline-derived CDR1 and CDR2 are MNHEY and SMNVEV (reference sequence). The CDR3 has 14 amino acids. Trimming took 6 bases from V and 5 from J, leaving 16 bases between them. Using immunoSEQ multiplex PCR, the repertoire was profiled, and TCRdb retains in-frame clones only, with some absent. Of roughly 68,000 clones detected, over 75% appear once; the ten largest clones hold around 29%. The TCR comes from a man aged 45-65 years with acute or convalescent COVID-19. The chain employs TRBV27 and TRBJ1-1, with unresolved D. Source material: peripheral blood. CDR3 loop: CASSDFRGRTEAFF. CDR3 bases: TGTGCCAGCAGCGATTTCAGAGGTCGGACTGAAGCTTTCTTT.